This TCR beta chain was sequenced during a study of blood T cell repertoires in COVID-19. About the study: COVID-19 samples collected from the United States, Italy and Spain covered acute and convalescent phases. Sources were T cells, B-cell-depleted T cells, or PBMCs; the material itself was cDNA or gDNA.

In the authors' methods: Estimates of nucleated cell counts were drawn from the amplification of reference gene primers. This table comes from immunoSEQ multiplex PCR, and its TCRdb copy is limited to in-frame clones, with some not included. V and J calls and clone size come straight from that table; D and trimming were deduced from the DNA. The top ten clones hold 5% to 6% of a sample with 65,000 to 95,000 clones, over 65% of them seen once. This CDR3 has 19 residues. V shed 7 bases and J 1 base; nucleotides not matched to a gene: 21. The V and J genes are TRBV23-1 and TRBJ1-1; 7 positions match TRBD1. TRBV23-1 is placed among ORFs of uncertain function. This receptor was obtained from a man aged 45-65 years with active or convalescent COVID-19. Input material: peripheral blood. The CDR3 DNA is TGCGCCAGCATCAGGAACGAAGGACAGGATGGAAAGGGGAACACTGAAGCTTTCTTT. Amino acids: CASIRNEGQDGKGNTEAFF.